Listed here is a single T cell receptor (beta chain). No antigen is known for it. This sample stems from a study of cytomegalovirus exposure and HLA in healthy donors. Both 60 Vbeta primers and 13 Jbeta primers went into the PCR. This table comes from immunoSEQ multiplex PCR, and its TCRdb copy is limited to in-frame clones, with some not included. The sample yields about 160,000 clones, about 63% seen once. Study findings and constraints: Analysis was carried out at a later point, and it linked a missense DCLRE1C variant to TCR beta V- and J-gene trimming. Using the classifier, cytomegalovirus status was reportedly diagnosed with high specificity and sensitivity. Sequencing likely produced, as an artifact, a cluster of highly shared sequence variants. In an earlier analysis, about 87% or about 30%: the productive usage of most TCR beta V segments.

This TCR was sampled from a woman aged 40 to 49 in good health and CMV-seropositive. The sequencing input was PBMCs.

This CDR3 reads CASSLDRDTEAFF. The DNA of the CDR3 is TGTGCCAGCAGTTTGGACAGGGACACTGAAGCTTTCTTT. The V call is TRBV28, the J call TRBJ1-1; 8 bases are shared with TRBD1. V was pared by 3 bases and J by 3 bases, with 0 bases of the junction left unmatched. The germline V gene has CDR1 MDHEN and CDR2 SYDVKM. The CDR3 length is 13 residues.